Presented here are 17 T cell receptor beta chains from one specimen sequenced in a study of blood T cell repertoires in COVID-19. TCRdb's table, derived via immunoSEQ multiplex PCR, lists solely in-frame clones and lacks some. The sample has almost 250,000 clones, approximately 86% seen once; the top ten hold 1.5% to 2%. Material for sequencing was PBMCs or T cells enriched from blood (not recorded which). The source of these receptors is a woman between 45 and 60 years old who had recovered from COVID-19.

The gene calls are TRBV6-4 and TRBJ2-1; 11 bases fit TRBD2. V was pared by 3 bases and J by 4 bases, with 2 bases of the junction left unmatched. The germline CDR1 and CDR2 sequences are MRHNA and SNTAGT. The CDR3 spans 15 residues. The CDR3 loop is CASSEGLAAYNEQFF. In DNA form, the CDR3 reads TGTGCCAGCAGTGAGGGACTAGCGGCGTACAATGAGCAGTTCTTC.

J is TRBJ1-2 and V is TRBV6-2 or TRBV6-3; a weak D match, TRBD1 (6 bases). Germline V gene sequence: CDR1 MNHEY, CDR2 SVGEGT. With 0 bases removed from V and 5 bases from J, the gap between germline ends came to 28 bases. The CDR3 is made up of 20 amino acids. In DNA, the CDR3 is TGTGCCAGCAGTTACTCGACAGGACGTGGTTCCCTCAAGCAACTATATGGCTACACCTTC. Its protein is CASSYSTGRGSLKQLYGYTF.

The chain is built from TRBV7-9 and TRBJ2-6; the match to TRBD1 covers 7 bases. The CDR3 has 17 amino acids. The V and J ends lost 4 bases and 4 bases, in that order; junction bases with no gene match: 10. The V gene's germline CDR1 is SEHNR and CDR2 FQNEAQ (reference sequence). The CDR3 sequence is CASSSSGTAKGANVLTF. The CDR3 bases are TGTGCCAGCAGCTCATCCGGGACAGCTAAAGGGGCCAACGTCCTGACTTTC.

The V call is TRBV24-1, the J call TRBJ2-3; TRBD2 might be the D (5 bases). V was pared by 3 bases and J by 0 bases, with 9 bases between. The CDR3 loop spans 15 amino acids. Looked up from germline, CDR1 is KGHDR and CDR2 is SFDVKD. CDR3 loop: CATSDRGGSTDTQYF. CDR3 sequence (DNA): TGTGCCACCAGTGATCGAGGAGGCAGCACAGATACGCAGTATTTT.

The V gene is TRBV29-1, the J gene TRBJ2-1; a weak D match, TRBD1 (5 bases). The V and J ends lost 2 bases and 8 bases respectively, with 7 bases between them. This CDR3 spans 11 amino acids. Germline V gene lookup returns CDR1 SQVTM and CDR2 ANQGSEA. This CDR3 is CSVEKGDEQFF. Written as DNA, the CDR3 is TGCAGCGTTGAAAAAGGGGATGAGCAGTTCTTC.

This clone occurred once. The DNA for the CDR3 is TGTGCCAGCAGTTACTGGGGGCGAAGCTCCTACGAGCAGTACTTC. Its translation: CASSYWGRSSYEQYF. V is TRBV6-2 or TRBV6-3 and J is TRBJ2-7, with D maybe TRBD1 (6 bases). V was clipped by 1 base and J by 0 bases, with 10 bases between them. The CDR3 spans 15 residues. Germline CDR1 reads MNHEY; CDR2 reads SVGEGT.

As to this clone: Its ends do not fully match the called genes, so a read error is possible. The rearrangement uses TRBV15 and TRBJ1-3; possibly TRBD1 for D (5 bases). Germline V gene data show CDR1 as LNHNV and CDR2 as YYDKDF (reference sequence). This CDR3 comprises 15 residues. The CDR3 DNA follows: TGTGCCACCAGCCGAGAGGCAGGGTCTGGAAACACCATATATTTT. The encoded protein is CATSREAGSGNTIYF.

This chain joins TRBV11-2 and TRBJ1-6; 9 bases match TRBD1. Germline values: CDR1 SGHAT, CDR2 FQNNGV. This CDR3 has 15 residues. V lost 8 bases and J lost 4; bases outside the gene matches: 6. CDR3 protein: CASGIGTGYNSPLHF. CDR3 nucleotide sequence: TGTGCCAGCGGAATAGGGACAGGGTATAATTCACCCCTCCACTTT.

V is TRBV3-1 (or the pseudogene TRBV3-2) and J is TRBJ1-3, with 7 positions matching TRBD1. With 3 bases clipped from V and 4 bases from J, the junction kept 9 bases outside the gene matches. Germline loops: CDR1 LGHDT, CDR2 YNNKEL (reference sequence). The CDR3 has 16 amino acids. In DNA, the CDR3 is TGTGCCAGCAGCCATGGTACAGGGGAGGAAGGAAACACCATATATTTT. Amino acid sequence: CASSHGTGEEGNTIYF.

The rearrangement links TRBV6-6 to TRBJ2-2; D ambiguous. Germline loops: CDR1 MNHNY, CDR2 SVGAGI (reference sequence). The CDR3 has 15 amino acids. V was cut by 2 bases and J by 0 bases, with 7 bases left in between. In DNA, the CDR3 is TGTGCCAGCAGTTACCATCCAGCGAACACCGGGGAGCTGTTTTTT. Its translation is CASSYHPANTGELFF.

The chain carries TRBV28 and TRBJ2-7; the match to TRBD2 covers 7 bases. CDR3 length: 14 amino acids. J was trimmed by 5 bases and V by 3 bases; bases with no gene match: 7. CDR1 and CDR2 (germline): MDHEN, SYDVKM. In DNA form, the CDR3 reads TGTGCCAGCAGTTTTGGAGGGAGGGTCAACGAGCAGTACTTC. Its protein is CASSFGGRVNEQYF.

In nucleotides, the CDR3 is TGTGCCAGCAGCCAAGTAAGCTTCCGGAGCACCAGAGGAGGCTACACCTTC. This translates into CASSQVSFRSTRGGYTF. V gene TRBV3-1 (or the pseudogene TRBV3-2) combines with J gene TRBJ1-2; D gene uncertain. The V and J ends lost 1 base and 8 bases respectively, with 23 bases between them. Germline V gene sequence: CDR1 LGHDT, CDR2 YNNKEL (reference sequence). This CDR3 spans 17 amino acids.

J is TRBJ1-4 and V is TRBV7-9, with a weak D call TRBD1 (6 bases). Germline CDR1 SEHNR, CDR2 FQNEAQ (reference sequence). Trimming removed 3 bases at V and 7 bases at J, with 12 bases between. The CDR3 has 14 amino acids. This CDR3 reads CASSLRGTSEKLFF. In DNA, the CDR3 is TGTGCCAGCAGCTTGCGGGGGACAAGTGAAAAACTGTTTTTT. Full variable domain (missing parts from reference TRBV7-9 and TRBJ1-4): DTGVSQNPRHKITKRGQNVTFRCDPISEHNRLYWYRQTLGQGPEFLTYFQNEAQLEKSRLLSDRFSAERPKGSFSTLEIQRTEQGDSAMYLCASSLRGTSEKLFFGSGTQLSVL.

CDR3 DNA: TGTGCCAGCAGTTTATTTTTTTCCCAACCCGGCGAGCAGTACTTC. Translation gives CASSLFFSQPGEQYF. The rearrangement joins TRBV27 to TRBJ2-7; no clear D gene. Germline loops: CDR1 MNHEY, CDR2 SMNVEV (reference sequence). This CDR3 has 15 amino acids. V was clipped by 1 base and J by 6 bases, with 16 bases between them.

V is TRBV18 and J is TRBJ2-1; TRBD2 is a possible D gene (5 bases). The germline CDR1 and CDR2 sequences are KGHSH and LQKENI. The V gene lost 3 bases and the J gene lost 9 bases, with 18 bases spanning the gap. The CDR3 loop spans 15 amino acids. CDR3: CASSPLLGLVFEQFF. CDR3 DNA sequence: TGTGCCAGCTCACCCCTCCTAGGACTCGTTTTTGAGCAGTTCTTC.

This chain joins TRBV2 and TRBJ2-1; tentative D call: TRBD1 (6 bases). With 4 bases removed from V and 4 bases from J, the gap between germline ends came to 14 bases. CDR1 SNHLY and CDR2 FYNNEI come from the germline V gene. The CDR3 loop spans 15 amino acids. This chain's CDR3 is CASSVGRGTYNEQFF. The CDR3 bases are TGTGCCAGCAGTGTGGGCAGGGGAACGTACAATGAGCAGTTCTTC.

This clone has only a few counts. The chain employs TRBV5-1 and TRBJ1-1; D remains unclear. Germline V lookup: CDR1 SGHRS, CDR2 YFSETQ. V lost 4 bases and J lost 2, with 9 bases in between. The CDR3 covers 13 residues. CDR3 in amino acids: CASSGSGNTEAFF. The CDR3 nucleotides are TGCGCCAGCAGCGGGTCAGGAAACACTGAAGCTTTCTTT.